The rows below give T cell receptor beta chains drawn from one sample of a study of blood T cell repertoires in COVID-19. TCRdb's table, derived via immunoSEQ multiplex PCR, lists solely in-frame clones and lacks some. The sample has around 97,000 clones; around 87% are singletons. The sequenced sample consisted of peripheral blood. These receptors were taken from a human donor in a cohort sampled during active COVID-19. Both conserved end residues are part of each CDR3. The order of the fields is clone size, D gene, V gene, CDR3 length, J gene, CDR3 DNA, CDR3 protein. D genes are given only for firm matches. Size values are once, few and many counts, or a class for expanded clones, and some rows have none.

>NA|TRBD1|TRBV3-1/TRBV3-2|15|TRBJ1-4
TGTGCCAGCAGCTACAACCCAGGGGGGAATGAAAAACTGTTTTTT
CASSYNPGGNEKLFF
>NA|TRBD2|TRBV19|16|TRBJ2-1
TGTGCCAGTAGGAAAAAACTAGCGTCGAATCATAATGAGCAGTTCTTC
CASRKKLASNHNEQFF
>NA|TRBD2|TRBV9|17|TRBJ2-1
TGTGCCAGCAGCGTAGGGGGACTAGCGGGGCGCGTAATGGAGCAGTTCTTC
CASSVGGLAGRVMEQFF
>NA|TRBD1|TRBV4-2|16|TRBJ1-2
TGTGCCAGCAGCCAAGGTACTAGGACAGGGGGCAGTGGCTACACCTTC
CASSQGTRTGGSGYTF
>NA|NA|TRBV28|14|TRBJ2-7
TGTGCCAGCAGATTACAGGGATTCTCCTACGAGCAGTACTTC
CASRLQGFSYEQYF
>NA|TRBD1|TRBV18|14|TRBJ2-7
TGTGCCAGCTCTCCAACGGGACAGGGGTACGAGCAGTACTTC
CASSPTGQGYEQYF
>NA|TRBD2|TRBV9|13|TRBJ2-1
TGTGCCAGCAGCGTTAGCGGGAGGGGTGAGCAGTTCTTC
CASSVSGRGEQFF
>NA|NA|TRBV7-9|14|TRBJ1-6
TGTGCCAGCAGCCTACAGGCCCGGCGCTCACCCCTCCACTTT
CASSLQARRSPLHF
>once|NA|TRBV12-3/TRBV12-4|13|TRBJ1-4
TGTGCCAGCAGCCGACAAGGAAGTGAAAAACTGTTTTTT
CASSRQGSEKLFF
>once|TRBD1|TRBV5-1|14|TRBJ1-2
TGCGCCAGCAGCACCGGGACAGGGATCTATGGCTACACCTTC
CASSTGTGIYGYTF
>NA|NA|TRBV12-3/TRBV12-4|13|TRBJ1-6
TGTGCCAGCAGTCCGCGGGGGATAGCACCCCTCCACTTT
CASSPRGIAPLHF
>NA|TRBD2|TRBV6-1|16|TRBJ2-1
TGTGCCAGCAGTGGTAAACTAGCGATGTTGTCAAATGAGCAGTTCTTC
CASSGKLAMLSNEQFF
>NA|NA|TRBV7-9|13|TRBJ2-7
TGTGCCAGCAGCTTAATTAACGGTGACGAGCAGTACTTC
CASSLINGDEQYF
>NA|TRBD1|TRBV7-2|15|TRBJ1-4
TGTGCCAGCAGCTCCGTCACAGGGGTTAATGAAAAACTGTTTTTT
CASSSVTGVNEKLFF
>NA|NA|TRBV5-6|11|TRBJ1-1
TGTGCCAGCAGCTATGCCGGGGAAGCTTTCTTT
CASSYAGEAFF
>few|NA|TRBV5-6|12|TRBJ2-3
TGTGCCAGCAGCTTGTCTTTGGATACGCAGTATTTT
CASSLSLDTQYF
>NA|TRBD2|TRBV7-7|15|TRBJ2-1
TGTGCCAGCAGCCCCGGGCTAGCGGCCTACAATGAGCAGTTCTTC
CASSPGLAAYNEQFF
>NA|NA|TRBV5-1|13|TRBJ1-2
TGCGCCAGCAGCGTGGACAACGACTATGGCTACACCTTC
CASSVDNDYGYTF
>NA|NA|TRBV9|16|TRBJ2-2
TGTGCCAGCAGCCTTTCCGGGGGGCAGGAAGGCGGGGAGCTGTTTTTT
CASSLSGGQEGGELFF
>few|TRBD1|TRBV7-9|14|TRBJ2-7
TGTGCCAGCAGCCGACTCCTCGGACAGGCTCTGCAGTACTTC
CASSRLLGQALQYF
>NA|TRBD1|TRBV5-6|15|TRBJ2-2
TGTGCCAGCAGCACCGGGACAGGGAGGGCCGGGGAGCTGTTTTTT
CASSTGTGRAGELFF
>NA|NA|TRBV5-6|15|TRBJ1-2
TGTGCCAGCAACCCTTTGGCAAGGGGGAACATTGGGTACACCTTC
CASNPLARGNIGYTF
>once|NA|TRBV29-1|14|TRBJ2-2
TGCAGCGTTGCACTAGGACTATACACCGGGGAGCTGTTTTTT
CSVALGLYTGELFF
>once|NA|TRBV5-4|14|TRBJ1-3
TGTGCCAGCAGCTTGGGACACGGCGAAAACACCATATATTTT
CASSLGHGENTIYF
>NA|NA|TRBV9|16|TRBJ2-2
TGTGCCAGCAGCTACCTTTCATCACTTAACACCGGGGAGCTGTTTTTT
CASSYLSSLNTGELFF
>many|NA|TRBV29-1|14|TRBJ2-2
TGCAGCGTTAACCCGGGAGCTTCCACCGGGGAGCTGTTTTTT
CSVNPGASTGELFF
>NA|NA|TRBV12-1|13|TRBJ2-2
TGTGCGAGACCAGGGTTGAACACCGGGGAGCTGTTTTTT
CARPGLNTGELFF
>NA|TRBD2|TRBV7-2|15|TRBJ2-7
TGTGCCAGCAGCTTAGAAAGCGGGAGGGCCTACGAGCAGTACTTC
CASSLESGRAYEQYF
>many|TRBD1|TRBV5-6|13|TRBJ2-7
TGTGCCAGCAGCTGGACAGGGATCGGCGAGCAGTACTTC
CASSWTGIGEQYF
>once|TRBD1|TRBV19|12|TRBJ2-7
TGTGCCAGTAGTCGACAGGGGGGCGAGCAGTACTTC
CASSRQGGEQYF